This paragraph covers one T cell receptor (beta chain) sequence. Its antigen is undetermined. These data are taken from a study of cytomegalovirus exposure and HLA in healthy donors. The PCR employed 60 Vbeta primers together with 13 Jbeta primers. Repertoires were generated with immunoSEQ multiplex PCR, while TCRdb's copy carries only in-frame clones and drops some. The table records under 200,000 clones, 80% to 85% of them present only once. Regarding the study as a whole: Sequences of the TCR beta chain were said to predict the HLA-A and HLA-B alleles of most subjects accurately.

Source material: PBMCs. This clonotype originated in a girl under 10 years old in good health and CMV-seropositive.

Written as DNA, the CDR3 is TGTGCCGGGGGGGGTGGCTCTGGGGCCAACGTCCTGACTTTC. Translation gives CAGGGGSGANVLTF. V is TRBV19 and J is TRBJ2-6; 7 bases line up with TRBD2. The CDR3 extends over 14 amino acids. V lost 11 bases and J lost 0; bases outside the gene matches: 4. From germline, CDR1 is LNHDA and CDR2 SQIVND (reference sequence). The variable domain in full, completed from reference TRBV19 and TRBJ2-6, reads DGGITQSPKYLFRKEGQNVTLSCEQNLNHDAMYWYRQDPGQGLRLIYYSQIVNDFQKGDIAEGYSVSREKKESFPLTVTSAQKNPTAFYLCAGGGGSGANVLTFGAGSRLTVL.